The T cell receptor beta chain under discussion was sequenced for a study of T-cell reconstitution after alpha-beta-depleted transplantation in children. During its preparation, the TCRbeta library received unique molecular identifiers. MiXCR, run by TCRdb on the PCR reads, gives a single entry per CDR3 protein. The sample shows a few hundred thousand distinct CDR3 sequences, around 20% of them seen only once. CDR1 and CDR2 (germline): ENHRY, SYGVKD. V was shortened by 0 bases and J by 12 bases, with 6 bases between the two germline ends. The CDR3 is 12 amino acids. The origin of this receptor is a human donor who donated a stem cell graft to a child with acute myeloid leukemia. The chain is built from TRBV10-3 and TRBJ1-6; D gene unclear. Specimen: PBMCs from the stem cell graft donor, collected from the stem cell graft. CDR3 nucleotide sequence: TGTGCCATCAGTGAGTCCGACCTACCCCTCCACTTT. This codes for CAISESDLPLHF.